These 20 T cell receptor beta chains were sequenced from one sample in a study of identical twins. TCRdb reprocessed the 5' RACE reads via MiXCR and lists one record per CDR3 protein. Among 600,000 to 850,000 distinct CDR3 sequences listed, about 20% were seen once. These same records also appear under a second study, on T cells expressing NK-cell markers.

Sequencing was carried out using PBMCs. These TCRs come from a woman aged 18-29 years in good health.

The chain employs TRBV6-5 and TRBJ1-1; no definite D call. V was clipped by 4 bases and J by 1 base, with 10 bases between them. From germline, CDR1 is MNHEY and CDR2 SVGAGI. The CDR3 contains 14 residues. CDR3 in amino acids: CASSFRGKNTEAFF. The CDR3 nucleotides read TGTGCCAGCAGTTTCCGAGGCAAGAACACTGAAGCTTTCTTT.

Regarding this clonotype: A junction end diverges from the germline sequence, so it may reflect a read error. V and J are TRBV5-1 and TRBJ1-6; D possibly corresponds to TRBD1 (5 bases). The germline V gene has CDR1 SGHRS and CDR2 YFSETQ. The CDR3 extends over 14 amino acids. The CDR3 sequence is CDSSQRGDNSPLHF. The CDR3 DNA is TGCGACAGCAGCCAGCGGGGGGATAATTCACCCCTCCACTTT.

This clonotype was seen a few times. The V and J genes are TRBV5-1 and TRBJ1-1; D not resolved. Germline V lookup: CDR1 SGHRS, CDR2 YFSETQ. The CDR3 loop spans 14 amino acids. Trimming took 4 bases from V and 0 from J, leaving 10 bases between them. The CDR3 DNA is TGCGCCAGCAGCGCCCAAAAGTTGAACACTGAAGCTTTCTTT. Translating gives CASSAQKLNTEAFF.

The rearrangement links TRBV10-3 to TRBJ2-7, with TRBD2 matching over 7 bases. CDR3 size: 16 residues. Per the germline V gene, CDR1 is ENHRY and CDR2 is SYGVKD. Trimming cost V 4 bases and J 6 bases; bases outside gene matches: 15. This chain's CDR3 is CAISGGSAGRNVEQYF. The CDR3 DNA is TGTGCCATCAGTGGGGGGTCAGCGGGGAGGAACGTCGAGCAGTACTTC.

The V and J genes are TRBV20-1 and TRBJ1-5, with 7 nucleotides matching TRBD1. Trimming at V came to 4 bases and at J to 0 bases, leaving 6 bases not matched to a gene. The CDR3 has 15 amino acids. Looked up from germline, CDR1 is DFQATT and CDR2 is SNEGSKA (reference sequence). The CDR3 bases are TGCAGTGCTAAGGGGGACAGTGATAGCAATCAGCCCCAGCATTTT. Its translation is CSAKGDSDSNQPQHF.

There are a few counts of this clonotype. This rearrangement joins TRBV7-2 to TRBJ2-3; D remains ambiguous. The CDR3 spans 12 residues. Germline assignment: CDR1 SGHTA and CDR2 FQGNSA. V was clipped by 1 base and J by 10 bases, with 9 bases between them. The CDR3 loop reads CASSLGPPAQYF. The CDR3 coding sequence is TGTGCCAGCAGCTTAGGCCCCCCCGCGCAGTATTTT.

In its sample, this clonotype was seen a few times. V gene TRBV18 combines with J gene TRBJ2-1; D gene uncertain. V lost 5 bases to trimming and J lost 3 bases, with 14 bases between them. Germline assignment: CDR1 KGHSH and CDR2 LQKENI. The CDR3 contains 15 residues. In nucleotides, the CDR3 is TGTGCCAGCTCAACCGCGATAGGTTTCTACAATGAGCAGTTCTTC. Its translation: CASSTAIGFYNEQFF.

The DNA of the CDR3 is TGTGCCAGCACCGCCAGGGGAACAGGAAACACCATATATTTT. This encodes CASTARGTGNTIYF. This rearrangement joins TRBV12-3 or TRBV12-4 to TRBJ1-3, with D maybe TRBD1 (6 bases). The CDR3 covers 14 residues. Trimming took 7 bases from V and 4 from J, leaving 14 bases between them.

The V call is TRBV2, the J call TRBJ2-3, with TRBD2 matching 7 bases. CDR1 and CDR2 (germline): SNHLY, FYNNEI. V dropped 4 bases and J dropped 6; count of bases not matched to a gene: 7. This CDR3 contains 14 residues. The CDR3 coding sequence is TGTGCCAGCAGTGTGTACCCAGCGGGGGATACGCAGTATTTT. Residues: CASSVYPAGDTQYF.

There are a few counts of this clonotype. The chain has TRBV20-1 and TRBJ2-3; D unclear. V lost 8 bases to trimming and J lost 6 bases, with 15 bases between them. Germline V gives CDR1 DFQATT, CDR2 SNEGSKA (reference sequence). The CDR3 spans 12 residues. The CDR3: CSPLNLPDTQYF. The CDR3 DNA is TGCAGTCCGTTGAATTTACCCGATACGCAGTATTTT.

The chain employs TRBV12-3 or TRBV12-4 and TRBJ2-3, with no clear D. The CDR3 covers 11 residues. Trimming shortened V by 3 bases and J by 11 bases, and 9 bases separated the two germline ends. CDR3 in amino acids: CASSFGRGQYF. The DNA for the CDR3 is TGTGCCAGCAGTTTCGGTAGAGGGCAGTATTTT.

V and J are TRBV12-3 or TRBV12-4 and TRBJ2-3; possibly TRBD1 for D (6 bases). The V end was cut by 6 bases, the J end by 3 bases, with 19 bases between. This CDR3 region has 16 residues. CDR3 residues: CASSQNTGLVTDTQYF. The CDR3 DNA follows: TGTGCCAGCAGCCAAAATACAGGGTTAGTAACAGATACGCAGTATTTT.

The chain employs TRBV2 and TRBJ1-4; D gene uncertain. In germline, CDR1 is SNHLY, CDR2 FYNNEI. The CDR3 runs 12 residues. V was pared by 5 bases and J by 8 bases, with 9 bases between. The DNA of the CDR3 is TGTGCCAGCAGTTGGAATGGAGAAAAACTGTTTTTT. This gives the protein CASSWNGEKLFF.

This clonotype was found a few times. This sequence joins TRBV29-1 and TRBJ2-5, with D perhaps TRBD2 (7 bases). Per germline, CDR1 SQVTM and CDR2 ANQGSEA. The CDR3 contains 15 residues. Trimming pared 7 bases from V and 4 bases from J, leaving 22 bases between. The CDR3 nucleotides read TGCAGCGGGGGGGGGGCCCGAGGCGACTCAGAGACCCAGTACTTC. It yields the protein CSGGGARGDSETQYF.

The J gene is TRBJ2-1, the V gene TRBV9; 7 bases align to TRBD2. Germline V gives CDR1 SGDLS, CDR2 YYNGEE. The CDR3 runs 14 residues. V lost 2 bases, J lost 3 bases, and 2 bases stayed unmatched. The CDR3 sequence is CASSVASGYNEQFF. Here the CDR3 DNA reads TGTGCCAGCAGCGTTGCTAGCGGCTACAATGAGCAGTTCTTC.

V gene TRBV5-6 combines with J gene TRBJ2-2, with TRBD2 matching 8 bases. Germline loops: CDR1 SGHDT, CDR2 YYEEEE. The CDR3 has 15 residues. V was pared by 0 bases and J by 6 bases, with 4 bases of the junction left unmatched. The CDR3 sequence: CASSLGTSFAGELFF. The DNA for the CDR3 is TGTGCCAGCAGCTTGGGGACTAGCTTCGCCGGGGAGCTGTTTTTT.

This clonotype was found a few times. This sequence joins TRBV14 and TRBJ2-7; D unresolved. The V end lost 1 base, the J end lost 6 bases, and 10 bases lay between the germline ends. CDR1 is SGHDN, CDR2 FVKESK, per germline. The CDR3 sequence is 13 residues long. For the CDR3, the DNA is TGTGCCAGCAGCCAAGGAGCCGGGCTCGAGCAGTACTTC. This sequence encodes CASSQGAGLEQYF.

This clonotype appeared a few times. The chain is built from TRBV7-9 and TRBJ1-2; D call uncertain. The V gene's germline CDR1 is SEHNR and CDR2 FQNEAQ (reference sequence). CDR3 length: 15 residues. The germline V and J ends were trimmed by 1 base and 4 bases, with 13 bases remaining between them. Here the CDR3 reads CASSLGKTDGYGYTF. CDR3 bases: TGTGCCAGCAGCTTAGGCAAAACGGACGGCTATGGCTACACCTTC. Drawing the rest from reference TRBV7-9 and TRBJ1-2, the complete variable domain is DTGVSQNPRHKITKRGQNVTFRCDPISEHNRLYWYRQTLGQGPEFLTYFQNEAQLEKSRLLSDRFSAERPKGSFSTLEIQRTEQGDSAMYLCASSLGKTDGYGYTFGSGTRLTVV.

This clonotype was seen a handful of times. This chain connects TRBV6-5 to TRBJ2-5; perhaps TRBD1 as D (6 bases). V lost 5 bases and J 4 bases, leaving 14 bases between the germline ends. From germline, CDR1 is MNHEY and CDR2 SVGAGI. CDR3 length: 14 residues. DNA for the CDR3: TGTGCCAGCAGTAACAGGGATCCCCGAGAGACCCAGTACTTC. Protein product: CASSNRDPRETQYF.

CDR3 loop: CASSPRSGNNEQFF. In DNA form, the CDR3 reads TGTGCCAGCAGCCCCCGTAGCGGTAACAATGAGCAGTTCTTC. The J gene is TRBJ2-1, the V gene TRBV7-2; possible D gene TRBD2, 6 bases. Germline values: CDR1 SGHTA, CDR2 FQGNSA. V was shortened by 5 bases and J by 5 bases, with 13 bases between the two germline ends. This CDR3 has 14 residues.